Sequencing of this T cell receptor beta chain was carried out in a study of shared T cell receptors in the human thymus. V lost 4 bases, J lost 3 bases, and 5 bases stayed unmatched. The CDR3 length is 15 residues. Germline V gene sequence: CDR1 SEHNR, CDR2 FQNEAQ (reference sequence). Profiled with immunoSEQ multiplex PCR; TCRdb holds only in-frame clones, not every one. The sample has 720,000 or so clones; 80% to 90% are singletons. The same data also went into a second study, on human thymus T cells. In that study: Thymic material originated from resections removed in the course of corrective heart surgery. Within thymic and blood repertoires, V and J gene usage appeared to be biased. Unrelated people showed highly overlapping thymic repertoires, related research reported.

The receptor was derived from a girl under three years old with a congenital heart defect. The chain is built from TRBV7-9 and TRBJ1-4, with 7 bases identical to TRBD1. The sample comprised thymocytes. Here the CDR3 reads CASSSGQLANEKLFF. The CDR3 DNA follows: TGTGCCAGCAGCTCGGGACAGCTAGCTAATGAAAAACTGTTTTTT.